Presented here are 13 T cell receptor beta chains from one specimen sequenced in a study of molecular identifiers for immune sequencing clone quantification. TCRdb called the PCR reads again in MiXCR, with one record for every CDR3 protein. In the table there are 300,000 to 350,000 distinct CDR3 sequences, about 21% of which are singletons. The sequenced sample consisted of naive CD8+ T cells from blood, with Jurkat cell RNA spiked in. Subset described: FACS-sorted CD8+CD4-CCR7+CD45RA+ naive T cells. The receptors originated from a human donor in good health. Some libraries in this study had Jurkat cell RNA spiked in.

Worth noting for this clonotype: A single base separates this from a much larger clone, so it may be a read error. V and J are TRBV4-1 and TRBJ2-3; 7 nucleotides align to TRBD2. The CDR3 loop spans 18 amino acids. The V and J ends lost 0 bases and 5 bases, in that order; junction bases with no gene match: 14. Germline V gene data show CDR1 as MGHRA and CDR2 as YSYEKL. The CDR3, as DNA: TGCGCCAGCAGCCAAGATGAGCGAGGGCCGGGGGGAATAGATACGCAGTATTTT. Amino acids: CASSQDERGPGGIDTQYF.

This clonotype was counted once. It may be a read error: a sequence one base away is much more abundant. The conserved phenylalanine or tryptophan normally closing the CDR3 is absent here, so this likely arose from a read error. This chain joins TRBV4-3 and TRBJ2-7; D gene ambiguous. V dropped 0 bases and J dropped 4 bases, with 13 bases sitting between them. The CDR3 extends over 15 amino acids. The germline gives CDR1 LGHNA, CDR2 YSLEER. Here the CDR3 DNA reads TGCGCCAGCAGCCAAGATTCAGTGCCCATTTACGAGCAGTACCTC. Translation: CASSQDSVPIYEQYL.

In its sample, this clonotype was seen a few times. The V and J genes are TRBV10-3 and TRBJ2-7; D may be TRBD1 or TRBD2 (5 bases each). Trimming stripped 10 bases from V and 0 bases from J, with 19 bases between. Per germline, CDR1 ENHRY and CDR2 SYGVKD. CDR3 size: 15 residues. CDR3 loop: CATRRDGYSSYEQYF. The CDR3 DNA reads as TGTGCCACCCGAAGGGACGGATACAGCTCCTACGAGCAGTACTTC.

This clonotype occurred a few times. The rearrangement uses TRBV14 and TRBJ2-7; TRBD2 might be the D (5 bases). Deletions cut 4 bases from V and 7 bases from J, with 23 bases between. CDR3 length: 16 amino acids. Germline CDR1 and CDR2: SGHDN and FVKESK. The CDR3 region is CASSRYSGLELREQYF. The DNA for the CDR3 is TGTGCCAGCAGCCGTTACAGCGGTTTGGAGCTACGGGAGCAGTACTTC.

The sample holds many counts of this clonotype. The gene calls are TRBV4-1 and TRBJ2-7; maybe TRBD1 (5 bases). CDR1 MGHRA and CDR2 YSYEKL come from the germline V gene. The CDR3 consists of 13 residues. The V end was cut by 1 base, the J end by 5 bases, with 9 bases between. The CDR3 nucleotides are TGCGCCAGCAGCCAAGCCCAGGGCAACGAGCAGTACTTC. This gives the protein CASSQAQGNEQYF.

About this clonotype itself: This may come from a read error, since a much larger clone is one base off. The chain recombines TRBV7-3 with TRBJ2-1; D perhaps matches TRBD1 (5 bases). CDR1 is SGHTA, CDR2 FQGTGA, per germline. CDR3 length: 15 residues. The V and J ends lost 4 bases and 3 bases respectively, with 13 bases between them. As DNA, the CDR3 is TGTGCCAGCAGCTCAGTGGCGACAGTCTACAATGAGCAGTTCTTC. Translating gives CASSSVATVYNEQFF.

This clonotype has only a few counts. The rearrangement joins TRBV5-6 to TRBJ2-5, with 7 bases matching TRBD2. Per germline, CDR1 SGHDT and CDR2 YYEEEE. The CDR3 length is 14 residues. V gave up 5 bases and J gave up 8 bases; unmatched junction bases: 12. For the CDR3, the DNA is TGTGCCAGCAGAAATACCGGGACTATGGTTACCCAGTACTTC. Protein product: CASRNTGTMVTQYF.

This clonotype has only a few counts. The gene calls are TRBV18 and TRBJ2-7; D may be TRBD1 (6 bases). Germline-derived CDR1 and CDR2 are KGHSH and LQKENI. The CDR3 is 15 amino acids. V dropped 0 bases and J dropped 3 bases, with 12 bases sitting between them. The CDR3: CASSPPSAGVYEQYF. CDR3 DNA: TGTGCCAGCTCACCACCGAGCGCAGGGGTCTACGAGCAGTACTTC.

J is TRBJ2-5 and V is TRBV20-1; TRBD2 matches at 12 bases. Unmatched junction bases numbered 16, after V lost 3 bases and J lost 5 bases. Germline-derived CDR1 and CDR2 are DFQATT and SNEGSKA (reference sequence). The length of the CDR3 is 18 residues. CDR3 bases: TGCAGTGCTAGGAGACTAGCGGGAGATCGAATCAACTGGGAGACCCAGTACTTC. Its translation is CSARRLAGDRINWETQYF.

As for this clonotype: One junction end does not reproduce the germline sequence, and a read error may be involved. This chain links TRBV30 with TRBJ2-3; D might be TRBD1 (6 bases). The CDR3 runs 14 residues. Germline CDR1 is GTSNPN and CDR2 is SVGIG (reference sequence). CDR3 bases: TGTGCCTGGAGTGATACAGGGTTAACAGGTACGCAGTATTTT. Amino acid sequence: CAWSDTGLTGTQYF.

V gene TRBV19 combines with J gene TRBJ2-1, with 7 bases identical to TRBD2. Trimming at V came to 1 base and at J to 9 bases, leaving 9 bases not matched to a gene. This CDR3 comprises 15 residues. CDR1 and CDR2 from the germline V gene are LNHDA and SQIVND (reference sequence). The CDR3, as DNA: TGTGCCAGTAGTATAGCCGGGGGGATGGCAGGTGAGCAGTTCTTC. Translated: CASSIAGGMAGEQFF.

This clonotype was seen a handful of times. The chain joins TRBV9 to TRBJ2-3, with 8 bases identical to TRBD2. Germline CDR1 reads SGDLS; CDR2 reads YYNGEE. J gave up 3 bases and V 0 bases, and 3 bases lay outside the gene matches. CDR3 length: 15 residues. The CDR3 is CASSVEGLETDTQYF. The CDR3 DNA is TGTGCCAGCAGCGTAGAGGGACTAGAGACAGATACGCAGTATTTT.

This clonotype was recorded many times. The chain links TRBV5-5 to TRBJ1-4; perhaps TRBD1 as D (6 bases). CDR3 length: 16 residues. The V and J ends lost 4 bases and 4 bases respectively, with 17 bases between them. Germline values: CDR1 SGHKS, CDR2 YYEKEE (reference sequence). DNA of the CDR3: TGTGCCAGCAGCCCGACGGTAGGACAGCTTAATGAAAAACTGTTTTTT. Its protein product is CASSPTVGQLNEKLFF.